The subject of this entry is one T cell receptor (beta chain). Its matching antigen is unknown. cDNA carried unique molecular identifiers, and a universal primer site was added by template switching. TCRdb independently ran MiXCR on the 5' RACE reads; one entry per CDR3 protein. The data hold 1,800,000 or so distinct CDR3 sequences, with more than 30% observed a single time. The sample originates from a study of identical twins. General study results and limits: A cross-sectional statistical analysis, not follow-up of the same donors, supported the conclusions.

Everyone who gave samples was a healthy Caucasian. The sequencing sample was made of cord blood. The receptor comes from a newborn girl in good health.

CDR3 sequence (DNA): TGTGCCACCAGTCTTGGGGGACAGTCCTTACACGAGCAGTACTTC. This encodes CATSLGGQSLHEQYF. This sequence joins TRBV24-1 and TRBJ2-7; 7 bases are a match to TRBD1. This CDR3 is 15 amino acids long. Germline CDR1 is KGHDR and CDR2 is SFDVKD. Trimming at V came to 6 bases and at J to 5 bases, leaving 12 bases not matched to a gene.